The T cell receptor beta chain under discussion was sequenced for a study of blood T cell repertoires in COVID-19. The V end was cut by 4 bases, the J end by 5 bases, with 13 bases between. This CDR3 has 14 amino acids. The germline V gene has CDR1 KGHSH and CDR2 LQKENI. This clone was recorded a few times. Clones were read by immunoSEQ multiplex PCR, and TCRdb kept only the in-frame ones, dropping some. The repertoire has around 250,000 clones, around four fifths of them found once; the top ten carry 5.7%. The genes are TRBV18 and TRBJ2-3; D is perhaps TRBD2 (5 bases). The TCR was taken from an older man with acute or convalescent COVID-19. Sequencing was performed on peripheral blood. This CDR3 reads CASSHKSREDTQYF. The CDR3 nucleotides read TGTGCCAGCTCACATAAATCACGGGAAGATACGCAGTATTTT.